Each of the 10 T cell receptor beta chains below was sequenced from the same sample in a study of blood T cells in healthy people across ages. The authors ran a second PCR of about 6 to 11 cycles using a sample-barcoded 5' primer and a J-beta primer mix. TCRdb re-derived calls from the 5' RACE reads in MiXCR, one entry per CDR3 protein. Of over 1,500,000 distinct CDR3 sequences detected, around half appear once; the ten largest clones hold 2.1%. Sequencing was performed on blood. The origin of the receptors is a woman aged 40 to 50 in good health.

This clonotype has more than one count but fewer than ten. The CDR3 loop is CASSRDRAVDTQYF. In nucleotides, the CDR3 is TGCGCCAGCAGTCGGGACAGGGCGGTGGATACGCAGTATTTT. V is TRBV4-3 and J is TRBJ2-3; 9 bases fit TRBD1. This CDR3 contains 14 residues. Trimming at V came to 6 bases and at J to 6 bases, leaving 7 bases not matched to a gene. Germline CDR1 LGHNA, CDR2 YSLEER.

The chain joins TRBV28 to TRBJ2-4; D possibly corresponds to TRBD2 (6 bases). V dropped 8 bases and J dropped 0 bases, with 11 bases sitting between them. The CDR3 runs 14 residues. The germline V gene has CDR1 MDHEN and CDR2 SYDVKM. The CDR3 loop reads CASVRGLAKNIQYF. CDR3 nucleotide sequence: TGTGCCAGCGTCCGGGGGTTAGCCAAAAACATTCAGTACTTC. The whole variable domain, remainder taken from reference TRBV28 and TRBJ2-4, is DVKVTQSSRYLVKRTGEKVFLECVQDMDHENMFWYRQDPGLGLRLIYFSYDVKMKEKGDIPEGYSVSREKKERFSLILESASTNQTSMYLCASVRGLAKNIQYFGAGTRLSVL.

This clonotype turned up a few times. V usage is TRBV29-1 and J usage is TRBJ2-7; D uncertain. The CDR3 is 14 amino acids. CDR1 is SQVTM and CDR2 is ANQGSEA in the germline V gene. Between the trimmed V and J ends, which lost 2 bases and 4 bases, there was a span of 15 bases. The CDR3 sequence is CSVESGSSSYEQYF. DNA of the CDR3: TGCAGCGTTGAATCGGGCTCTTCCAGTTACGAGCAGTACTTC.

The chain couples TRBV14 to TRBJ2-6, with 12 bases lining up with TRBD1. This CDR3 has 19 residues. Germline V gene sequence: CDR1 SGHDN, CDR2 FVKESK. The junction had 8 bases not matched to a gene; V was cut back by 2 bases and J by 3 bases. DNA of the CDR3: TGTGCCAGCAGCCAACGACGGGACAGGGGGCTAAGTGGGGCCAACGTCCTGACTTTC. This encodes CASSQRRDRGLSGANVLTF.

In its sample, this clonotype was seen a few times. The V and J genes are TRBV5-1 and TRBJ1-2; D call uncertain. The germline V and J ends were trimmed by 0 bases and 5 bases, with 8 bases remaining between them. Germline CDR1 and CDR2: SGHRS and YFSETQ. The CDR3 runs to 13 residues. The CDR3 region is CASSLADMYGYTF. For the CDR3, the DNA is TGCGCCAGCAGCTTGGCCGACATGTATGGCTACACCTTC.

This clonotype was seen a few times. The chain uses TRBV5-1 and TRBJ1-1; D possibly corresponds to TRBD1 (5 bases). The germline CDR1 and CDR2 sequences are SGHRS and YFSETQ. V was shortened by 4 bases and J by 4 bases, with 14 bases between the two germline ends. The CDR3 covers 14 residues. CDR3: CASSRQGGSTEAFF. The CDR3 DNA follows: TGCGCCAGCAGCAGGCAGGGAGGAAGCACTGAAGCTTTCTTT.

V usage is TRBV10-3 and J usage is TRBJ1-2, with D possibly being TRBD1 (6 bases). The V gene lost 2 bases and the J gene lost 7 bases, with 11 bases spanning the gap. The CDR3 spans 13 residues. Germline CDR1 is ENHRY and CDR2 is SYGVKD. The CDR3 reads CAISEAGVRGYTF. The CDR3 nucleotides read TGTGCCATCAGTGAGGCAGGGGTGCGTGGCTACACCTTC.

The chain links TRBV7-3 to TRBJ1-6, with D unclear. The ends were cut back, 2 bases at V and 6 bases at J, with 8 bases in the middle. The CDR3 covers 14 residues. Germline values: CDR1 SGHTA, CDR2 FQGTGA. DNA of the CDR3: TGTGCCAGCAGCTTATACGGAAGTAATTCACCCCTCCACTTT. Protein product: CASSLYGSNSPLHF.

The genes are TRBV5-6 and TRBJ2-7; TRBD1 matches 7 bases. The CDR3 is 13 amino acids. The germline V gene encodes CDR1 SGHDT and CDR2 YYEEEE. Trimming cost V 4 bases and J 2 bases; bases outside gene matches: 3. The CDR3 reads CASSHRGPYEQYF. The CDR3 DNA sequence: TGTGCCAGCAGCCACAGGGGTCCCTACGAGCAGTACTTC.

The chain combines TRBV11-1 with TRBJ2-1; 12 bases map to TRBD2. Germline V lookup: CDR1 SGHAT, CDR2 FQDESV (reference sequence). The V and J ends lost 5 bases and 8 bases, in that order; junction bases with no gene match: 7. The CDR3 spans 15 residues. The CDR3 coding sequence is TGTGCCAGCAGCACCCTAGCGGGGGGGCGGGATGAGCAGTTCTTC. Amino acid sequence: CASSTLAGGRDEQFF.